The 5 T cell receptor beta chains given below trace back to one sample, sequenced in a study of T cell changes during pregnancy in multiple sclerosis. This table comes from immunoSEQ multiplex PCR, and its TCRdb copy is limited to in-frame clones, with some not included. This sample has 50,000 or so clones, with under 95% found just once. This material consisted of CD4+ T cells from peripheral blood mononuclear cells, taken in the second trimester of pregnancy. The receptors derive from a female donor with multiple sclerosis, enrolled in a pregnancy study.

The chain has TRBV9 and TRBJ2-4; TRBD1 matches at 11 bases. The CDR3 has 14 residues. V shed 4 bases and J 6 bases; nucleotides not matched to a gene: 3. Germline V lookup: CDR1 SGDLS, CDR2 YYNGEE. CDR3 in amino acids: CASSPGTGGNIQYF. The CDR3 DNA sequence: TGTGCCAGCAGCCCAGGGACAGGGGGAAACATTCAGTACTTC.

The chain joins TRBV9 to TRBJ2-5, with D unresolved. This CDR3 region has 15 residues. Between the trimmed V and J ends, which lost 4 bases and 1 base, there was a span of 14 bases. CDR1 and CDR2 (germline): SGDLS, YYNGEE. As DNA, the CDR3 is TGTGCCAGCAGCCCCGTGGCGGCGCGCCAAGAGACCCAGTACTTC. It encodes CASSPVAARQETQYF.

The CDR3 loop reads CASSLVGSYGYTF. CDR3 DNA sequence: TGTGCCAGCAGCCTAGTGGGGAGCTATGGCTACACCTTC. The V call is TRBV5-4, the J call TRBJ1-2; no reliable D call. Per the germline V gene, CDR1 is SGHNT and CDR2 is YYREEE (reference sequence). The CDR3 is made up of 13 amino acids. Trimming shortened V by 4 bases and J by 4 bases, and 11 bases separated the two germline ends.

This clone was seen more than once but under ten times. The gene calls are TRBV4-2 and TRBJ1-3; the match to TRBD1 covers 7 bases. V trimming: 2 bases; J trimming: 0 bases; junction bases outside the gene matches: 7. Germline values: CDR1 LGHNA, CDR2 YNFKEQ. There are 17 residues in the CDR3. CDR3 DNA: TGTGCCAGCAGCCAAATTGGACAGGAGAGCTCTGGAAACACCATATATTTT. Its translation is CASSQIGQESSGNTIYF.

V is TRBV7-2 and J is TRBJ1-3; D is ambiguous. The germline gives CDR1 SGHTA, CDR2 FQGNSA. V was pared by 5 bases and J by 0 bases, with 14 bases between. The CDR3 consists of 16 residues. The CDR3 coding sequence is TGTGCCAGCAGCCCGTGGGCTTCTGACTCTGGAAACACCATATATTTT. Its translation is CASSPWASDSGNTIYF.